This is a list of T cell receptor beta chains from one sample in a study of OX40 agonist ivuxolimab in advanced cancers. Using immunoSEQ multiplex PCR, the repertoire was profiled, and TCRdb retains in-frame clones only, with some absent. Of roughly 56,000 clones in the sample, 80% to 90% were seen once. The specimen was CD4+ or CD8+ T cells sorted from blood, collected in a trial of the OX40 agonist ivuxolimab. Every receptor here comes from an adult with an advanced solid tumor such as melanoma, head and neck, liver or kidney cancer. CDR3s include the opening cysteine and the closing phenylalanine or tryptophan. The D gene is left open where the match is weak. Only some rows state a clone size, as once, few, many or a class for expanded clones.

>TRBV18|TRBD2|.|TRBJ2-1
CASSPRAGAGTSPYNEQFF
TGTGCCAGCTCACCAAGGGCAGGGGCAGGGACTAGCCCTTACAATGAGCAGTTCTTC
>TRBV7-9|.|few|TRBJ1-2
CASSLLGGYTF
TGTGCCAGCAGCCTCCTAGGGGGCTACACCTTC
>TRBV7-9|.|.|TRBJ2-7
CASSQGLSSPVPQRGEQYF
TGTGCCAGCAGCCAAGGACTGAGCTCACCAGTCCCTCAAAGAGGCGAGCAGTACTTC
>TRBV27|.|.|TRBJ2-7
CASSAQQFHYEQYF
TGTGCCAGCAGTGCGCAACAATTTCACTACGAGCAGTACTTC
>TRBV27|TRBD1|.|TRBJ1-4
CASSPGTGARRELFF
TGTGCCAGCAGTCCCGGGACAGGGGCTCGGAGGGAACTGTTTTTT
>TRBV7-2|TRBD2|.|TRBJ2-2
CASSWTVTSGSRELFF
TGTGCCAGCAGCTGGACTGTGACTAGCGGGAGTCGGGAGCTGTTTTTT
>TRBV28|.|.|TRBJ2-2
CASSLEAEFPFF
TGTGCCAGCAGTTTAGAGGCGGAGTTCCCGTTTTTT
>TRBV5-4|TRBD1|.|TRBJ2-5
CASSGDREAQETQYF
TGTGCCAGCAGCGGCGACAGGGAAGCCCAAGAGACCCAGTACTTC
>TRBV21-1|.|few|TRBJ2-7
CRGGDPLPYEQYF
TGTCGAGGTGGGGATCCGCTACCCTACGAGCAGTACTTC
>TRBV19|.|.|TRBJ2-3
CASTKTLGSQGTDTQYF
TGTGCCAGTACCAAAACCCTGGGGTCCCAAGGCACAGATACGCAGTATTTT
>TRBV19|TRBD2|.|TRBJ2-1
CASSITSGIYNEQFF
TGTGCCAGTAGTATAACTAGCGGGATCTACAATGAGCAGTTCTTC
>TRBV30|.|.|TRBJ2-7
CACLFPGAYEQYF
TGTGCCTGCTTATTCCCCGGCGCCTACGAGCAGTACTTC
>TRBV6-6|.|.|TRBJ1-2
CASSDRNYGYTF
TGTGCCAGCAGTGACAGAAACTATGGCTACACCTTC
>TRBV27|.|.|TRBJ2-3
CASRDRQSLLWADTQYF
TGTGCCAGCAGAGATAGACAGTCCCTCCTATGGGCAGATACGCAGTATTTT
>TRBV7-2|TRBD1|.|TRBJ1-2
CASSLGQGDGYTF
TGTGCCAGCAGCTTAGGACAGGGAGATGGCTACACCTTC
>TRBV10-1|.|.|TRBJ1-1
CASSEVKEVDTEAFF
TGCGCCAGCAGTGAAGTAAAAGAGGTGGACACTGAAGCTTTCTTT
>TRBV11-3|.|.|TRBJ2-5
CASSLTSSYQETQYF
TGTGCCAGCAGCTTAACTAGTTCGTACCAAGAGACCCAGTACTTC
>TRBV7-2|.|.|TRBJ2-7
CASSLLLMAYEQYF
TGTGCCAGCAGCTTGTTGCTGATGGCCTACGAGCAGTACTTC
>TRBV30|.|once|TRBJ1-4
CAWSAGVREKLFF
TGTGCCTGGAGTGCGGGAGTGCGGGAAAAACTGTTTTTT